The entry that follows covers one T cell receptor (beta chain) sequence. Original processing notes: Estimates of nucleated cell counts were drawn from the amplification of reference gene primers. TCRdb's copy holds only in-frame clones and misses some; the assay was immunoSEQ multiplex PCR. V, J and clone size are those of that table, while D and trimming were read from the DNA. The repertoire holds about 200,000 clones, with roughly 86% as singletons. This specimen belongs to a study of blood T cell repertoires in COVID-19. Across the study: Spain, Italy and the United States supplied samples that represented acute and convalescent COVID-19. The analysed material was cDNA or gDNA that came from T cells, B-cell-depleted T cells, or PBMCs.

The CDR3 totals 15 residues. Germline V gene sequence: CDR1 SGHRS, CDR2 YFSETQ. Trimming removed 0 bases from V and 1 base from J, with 8 bases in between. This clonotype originated in a woman aged 45 to 65 with COVID-19, enrolled during active disease. This sequence joins TRBV5-1 and TRBJ1-3; D perhaps matches TRBD1 (6 bases). Sequenced input: peripheral blood. For the CDR3, the DNA is TGCGCCAGCAGCTTGGCAGGGGCGTCTGGAAACACCATATATTTT. This sequence encodes CASSLAGASGNTIYF. The complete variable domain, with remaining parts taken from reference TRBV5-1 and TRBJ1-3, reads KAGVTQTPRYLIKTRGQQVTLSCSPISGHRSVSWYQQTPGQGLQFLFEYFSETQRNKGNFPGRFSGRQFSNSRSEMNVSTLELGDSALYLCASSLAGASGNTIYFGEGSWLTVV.